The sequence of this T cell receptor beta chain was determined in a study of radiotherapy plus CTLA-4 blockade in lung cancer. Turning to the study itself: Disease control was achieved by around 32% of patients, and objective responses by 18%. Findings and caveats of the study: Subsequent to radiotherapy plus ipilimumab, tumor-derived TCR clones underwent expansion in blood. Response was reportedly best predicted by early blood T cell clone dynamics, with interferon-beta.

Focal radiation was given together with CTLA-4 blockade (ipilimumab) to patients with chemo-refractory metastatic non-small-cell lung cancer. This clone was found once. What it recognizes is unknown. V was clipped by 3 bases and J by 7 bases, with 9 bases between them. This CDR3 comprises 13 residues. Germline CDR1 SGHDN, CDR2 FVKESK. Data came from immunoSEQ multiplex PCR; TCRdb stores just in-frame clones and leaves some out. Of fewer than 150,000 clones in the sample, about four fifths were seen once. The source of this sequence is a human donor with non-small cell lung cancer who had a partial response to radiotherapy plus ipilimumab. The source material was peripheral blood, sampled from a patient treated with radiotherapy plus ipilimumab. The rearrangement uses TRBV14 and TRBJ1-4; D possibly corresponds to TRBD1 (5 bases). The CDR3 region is CASSHGGSEKLFF. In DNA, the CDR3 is TGTGCCAGCAGCCACGGGGGAAGTGAAAAACTGTTTTTT.